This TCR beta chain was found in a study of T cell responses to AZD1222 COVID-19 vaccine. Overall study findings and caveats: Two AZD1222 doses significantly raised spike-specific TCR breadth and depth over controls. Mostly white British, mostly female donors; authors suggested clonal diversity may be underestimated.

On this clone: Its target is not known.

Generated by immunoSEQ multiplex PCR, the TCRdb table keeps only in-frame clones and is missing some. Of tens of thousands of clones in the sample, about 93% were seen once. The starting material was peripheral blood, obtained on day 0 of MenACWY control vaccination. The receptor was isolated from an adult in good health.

CDR3 sequence (DNA): TGTGCCAGTAGTGGGACAGCAAACAATCAGCCCCAGCATTTT. Translation gives CASSGTANNQPQHF. The V call is TRBV19, the J call TRBJ1-5; TRBD1 agrees at 7 bases. The J segment lost 3 bases and the V segment lost 5 bases, leaving 4 bases of the junction unmatched. Germline CDR1 is LNHDA and CDR2 is SQIVND (reference sequence). CDR3 length: 14 amino acids.